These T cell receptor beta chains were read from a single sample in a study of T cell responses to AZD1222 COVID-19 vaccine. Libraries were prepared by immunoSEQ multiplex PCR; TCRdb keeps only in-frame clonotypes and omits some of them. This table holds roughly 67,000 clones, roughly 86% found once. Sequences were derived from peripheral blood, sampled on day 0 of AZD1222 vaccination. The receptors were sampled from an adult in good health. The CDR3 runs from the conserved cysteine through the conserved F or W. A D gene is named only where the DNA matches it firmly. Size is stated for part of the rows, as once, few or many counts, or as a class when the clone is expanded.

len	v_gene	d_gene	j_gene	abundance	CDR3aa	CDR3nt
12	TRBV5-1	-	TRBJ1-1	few	CASSAGPNGAFF	TGCGCCAGCAGTGCAGGGCCCAATGGGGCTTTCTTT
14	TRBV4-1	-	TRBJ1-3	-	CASTTLGEGNTIYF	TGCGCCAGCACCACACTTGGGGAGGGAAACACCATATATTTT
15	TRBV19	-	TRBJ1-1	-	CASSFPSGGGTEAFF	TGTGCCAGTAGTTTCCCATCGGGGGGCGGCACTGAAGCTTTCTTT
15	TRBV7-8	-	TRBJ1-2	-	CASSGTRPVLYGYTF	TGTGCCAGCAGCGGCACGCGGCCAGTTCTTTATGGCTACACCTTC
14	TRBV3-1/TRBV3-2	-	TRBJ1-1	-	CASSQVRRDTEAFF	TGTGCCAGCAGCCAGGTCAGGCGGGACACTGAAGCTTTCTTT
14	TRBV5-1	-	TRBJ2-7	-	CASSLASNSYEQYF	TGCGCCAGCAGCTTGGCCTCAAACTCCTACGAGCAGTACTTC
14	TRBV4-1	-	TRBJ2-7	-	CASSQGQDTYEQYF	TGCGCCAGCAGCCAAGGACAGGACACCTACGAGCAGTACTTC
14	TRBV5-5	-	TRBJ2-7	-	CASSLEAGVAEQYF	TGTGCCAGCAGCTTGGAGGCAGGAGTGGCCGAGCAGTACTTC
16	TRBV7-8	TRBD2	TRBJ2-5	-	CASSLLAGGRRETQYF	TGTGCCAGCAGCTTATTAGCGGGAGGGCGGAGAGAGACCCAGTACTTC
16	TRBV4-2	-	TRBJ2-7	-	CASSQDSGLLTYEQYF	TGTGCCAGCAGCCAAGATTCCGGACTATTAACCTACGAGCAGTACTTC
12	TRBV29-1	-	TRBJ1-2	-	CSVGGQRYGYTF	TGCAGCGTTGGCGGACAGCGCTATGGCTACACCTTC
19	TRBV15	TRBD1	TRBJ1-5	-	CATSGTGTGVLSSGQPQHF	TGTGCCACCAGCGGGACCGGGACAGGGGTACTGTCATCAGGGCAGCCCCAGCATTTT
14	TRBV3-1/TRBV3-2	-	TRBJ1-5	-	CASSQEGPNQPQHF	TGTGCCAGCAGCCAAGAGGGGCCCAATCAGCCCCAGCATTTT
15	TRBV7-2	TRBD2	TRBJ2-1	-	CASSSSGRGYNEQFF	TGTGCCAGCAGCTCTAGCGGGAGGGGGTACAATGAGCAGTTCTTC
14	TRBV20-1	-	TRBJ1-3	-	CSASRGETGNTIYF	TGCAGTGCTAGTAGGGGGGAAACTGGAAACACCATATATTTT
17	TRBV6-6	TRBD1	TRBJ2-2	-	CASSPPRTGHRTGELFF	TGTGCCAGCAGTCCGCCAAGGACAGGGCATCGCACCGGGGAGCTGTTTTTT
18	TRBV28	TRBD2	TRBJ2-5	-	CASSFSGRGRAVQETQYF	TGTGCCAGCAGCTTTAGCGGGAGGGGTAGGGCGGTTCAAGAGACCCAGTACTTC
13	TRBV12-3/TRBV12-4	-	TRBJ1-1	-	CASSSGPNTEAFF	TGTGCCAGCAGTTCGGGACCGAACACTGAAGCTTTCTTT
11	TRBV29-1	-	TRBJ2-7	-	CSVEIYYEQYF	TGCAGCGTTGAAATCTACTACGAGCAGTACTTC
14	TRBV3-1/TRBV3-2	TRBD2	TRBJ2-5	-	CASSLAGDQETQYF	TGTGCCAGCAGCTTAGCGGGAGATCAGGAGACCCAGTACTTC
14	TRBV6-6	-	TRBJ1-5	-	CASSPGGFDQPQHF	TGTGCCAGCAGCCCCGGGGGGTTTGATCAGCCCCAGCATTTT
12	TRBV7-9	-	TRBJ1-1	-	CASSLMNTEAFF	TGTGCCAGCAGCTTAATGAACACTGAAGCTTTCTTT
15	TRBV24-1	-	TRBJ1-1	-	CATSARGEVNTEAFF	TGTGCCACCAGCGCCAGGGGCGAAGTGAACACTGAAGCTTTCTTT
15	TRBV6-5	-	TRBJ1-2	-	CASSYGAGSYYGYTF	TGTGCCAGCAGTTATGGGGCAGGGAGTTACTATGGCTACACCTTC
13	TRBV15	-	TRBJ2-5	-	CATSGGGFETQYF	TGTGCCACCTCTGGAGGGGGCTTCGAGACCCAGTACTTC